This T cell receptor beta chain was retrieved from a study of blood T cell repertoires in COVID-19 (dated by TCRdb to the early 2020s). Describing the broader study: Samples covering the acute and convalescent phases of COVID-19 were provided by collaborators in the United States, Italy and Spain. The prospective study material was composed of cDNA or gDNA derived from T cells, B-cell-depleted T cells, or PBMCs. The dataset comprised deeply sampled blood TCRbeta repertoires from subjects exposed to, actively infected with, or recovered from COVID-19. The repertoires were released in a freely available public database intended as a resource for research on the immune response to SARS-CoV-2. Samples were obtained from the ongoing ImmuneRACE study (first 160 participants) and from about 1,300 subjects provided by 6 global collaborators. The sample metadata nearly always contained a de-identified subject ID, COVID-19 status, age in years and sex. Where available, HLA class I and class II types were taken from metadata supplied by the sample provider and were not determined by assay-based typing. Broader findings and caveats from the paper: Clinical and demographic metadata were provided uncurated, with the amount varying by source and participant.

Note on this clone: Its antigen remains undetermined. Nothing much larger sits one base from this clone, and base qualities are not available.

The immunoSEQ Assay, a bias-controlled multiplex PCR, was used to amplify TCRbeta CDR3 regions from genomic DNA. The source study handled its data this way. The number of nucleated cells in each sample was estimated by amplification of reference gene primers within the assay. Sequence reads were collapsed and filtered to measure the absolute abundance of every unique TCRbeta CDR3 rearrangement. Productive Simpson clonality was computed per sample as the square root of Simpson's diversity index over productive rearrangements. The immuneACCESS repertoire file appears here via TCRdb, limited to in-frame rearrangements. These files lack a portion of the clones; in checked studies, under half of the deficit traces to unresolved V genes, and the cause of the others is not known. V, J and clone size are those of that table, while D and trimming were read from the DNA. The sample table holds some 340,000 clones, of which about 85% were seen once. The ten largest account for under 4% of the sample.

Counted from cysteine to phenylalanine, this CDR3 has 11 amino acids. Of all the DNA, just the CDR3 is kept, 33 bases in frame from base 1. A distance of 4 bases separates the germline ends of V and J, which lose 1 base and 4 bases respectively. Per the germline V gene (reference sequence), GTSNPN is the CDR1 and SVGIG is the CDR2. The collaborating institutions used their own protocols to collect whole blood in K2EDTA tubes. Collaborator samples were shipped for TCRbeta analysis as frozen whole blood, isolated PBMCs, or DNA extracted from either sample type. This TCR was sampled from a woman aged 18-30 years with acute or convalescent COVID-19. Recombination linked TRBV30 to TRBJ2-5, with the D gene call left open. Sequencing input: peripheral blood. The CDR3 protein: CAWSDRETQYF. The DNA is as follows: TGTGCCTGGAGTGATAGAGAGACCCAGTACTTC.